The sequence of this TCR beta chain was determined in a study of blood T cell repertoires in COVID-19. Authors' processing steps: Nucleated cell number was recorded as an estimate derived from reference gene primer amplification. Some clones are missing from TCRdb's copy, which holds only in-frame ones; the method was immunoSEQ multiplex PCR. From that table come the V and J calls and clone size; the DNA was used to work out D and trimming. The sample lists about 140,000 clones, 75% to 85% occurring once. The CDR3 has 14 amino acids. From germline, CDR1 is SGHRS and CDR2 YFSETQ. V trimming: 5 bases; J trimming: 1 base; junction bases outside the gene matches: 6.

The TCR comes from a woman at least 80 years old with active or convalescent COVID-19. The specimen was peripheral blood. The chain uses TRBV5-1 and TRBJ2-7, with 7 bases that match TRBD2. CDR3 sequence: CASRPASGSYEQYF. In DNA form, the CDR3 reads TGCGCCAGCAGGCCTGCTAGCGGTTCCTACGAGCAGTACTTC. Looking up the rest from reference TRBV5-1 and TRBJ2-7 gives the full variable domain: KAGVTQTPRYLIKTRGQQVTLSCSPISGHRSVSWYQQTPGQGLQFLFEYFSETQRNKGNFPGRFSGRQFSNSRSEMNVSTLELGDSALYLCASRPASGSYEQYFGPGTRLTVT.